This passage covers 22 T cell receptor beta chains from one sample sequenced in a study of T cell responses to AZD1222 COVID-19 vaccine. The repertoire was sequenced with immunoSEQ multiplex PCR; TCRdb's copy has only in-frame clones and lacks some. The sample contains approximately 140,000 clones, roughly 90% of which appear only once. Source: peripheral blood, taken on day 0 of AZD1222 vaccination. These receptors all come from an adult in good health.

The genes are TRBV27 and TRBJ1-6, with D unresolved. V lost 6 bases and J 0 bases, leaving 9 bases between the germline ends. The germline gives CDR1 MNHEY, CDR2 SMNVEV (reference sequence). CDR3 length: 15 residues. CDR3 protein: CASRDRYSYNSPLHF. CDR3 nucleotides: TGTGCCAGCAGAGACCGTTACTCCTATAATTCACCCCTCCACTTT.

The V call is TRBV5-6, the J call TRBJ1-2; 8 bases are a match to TRBD1. V was clipped by 1 base and J by 6 bases; unmatched bases: 5. CDR3 length: 14 amino acids. Germline V gives CDR1 SGHDT, CDR2 YYEEEE. The CDR3 bases are TGTGCCAGCAGCTTGACGACAGGGGAGGATGGCTACACCTTC. Its translation is CASSLTTGEDGYTF.

The chain recombines TRBV25-1 with TRBJ1-2; tentative D call: TRBD1 (5 bases). Germline lookup yields CDR1 MGHDK and CDR2 SYGVNS. There are 13 residues in the CDR3. Trimming removed 7 bases at V and 8 bases at J, with 17 bases between. CDR3 nucleotides: TGTGCCAGCACCGTTGGGGGGAGAAACGGCTACACCTTC. The encoded protein is CASTVGGRNGYTF.

The J gene is TRBJ1-4, the V gene TRBV6-2 or TRBV6-3; 11 nucleotides match TRBD1. In germline, CDR1 is MNHEY, CDR2 SVGEGT. The CDR3 spans 17 residues. V trimming: 2 bases; J trimming: 13 bases; junction bases outside the gene matches: 15. The CDR3 sequence: CASSYNDGTGGVAGLFF. CDR3 in DNA: TGTGCCAGCAGTTACAACGACGGGACAGGGGGAGTTGCAGGACTGTTTTTT.

The CDR3 loop reads CASSPTQNQPQHF. CDR3 DNA sequence: TGTGCCAGCTCACCAACGCAGAATCAGCCCCAGCATTTT. The genes are TRBV18 and TRBJ1-5; no clear D. CDR1 is KGHSH and CDR2 is LQKENI in the germline V gene. The CDR3 is 13 amino acids. V lost 2 bases, J lost 4 bases, and 6 bases lay in between.

V gene TRBV5-1 combines with J gene TRBJ1-2; the D is unclear. CDR3 length equals 13 residues. The V end lost 4 bases, the J end lost 4 bases, and 11 bases lay between the germline ends. CDR1 and CDR2 (germline): SGHRS, YFSETQ. CDR3 sequence reads: CASSPESGYGYTF. In DNA, the CDR3 is TGCGCCAGCAGCCCTGAAAGCGGCTATGGCTACACCTTC.

The chain employs TRBV28 and TRBJ2-3; D is undetermined. Germline V gives CDR1 MDHEN, CDR2 SYDVKM. The CDR3 is 13 residues long. V lost 3 bases and J lost 6, with 10 bases in between. This CDR3 is CASSLVRVDTQYF. In nucleotides, the CDR3 is TGTGCCAGCAGTTTGGTACGGGTTGATACGCAGTATTTT. Complete variable domain (other parts from reference TRBV28 and TRBJ2-3): DVKVTQSSRYLVKRTGEKVFLECVQDMDHENMFWYRQDPGLGLRLIYFSYDVKMKEKGDIPEGYSVSREKKERFSLILESASTNQTSMYLCASSLVRVDTQYFGPGTRLTVL.

The chain recombines TRBV6-2 or TRBV6-3 with TRBJ1-1; D unresolved. Trimming pared 5 bases from V and 4 bases from J, leaving 14 bases between. This CDR3 has 14 amino acids. CDR1 and CDR2 from the germline V gene are MNHEY and SVGEGT. CDR3 in DNA: TGTGCCAGCAGTCGATCCTCAGGTGGCACTGAAGCTTTCTTT. It specifies CASSRSSGGTEAFF.

This chain connects TRBV6-4 to TRBJ2-3; 7 bases are a match to TRBD1. The germline V gene has CDR1 MRHNA and CDR2 SNTAGT. The V gene end was trimmed by 0 bases and the J gene end by 5 bases; junction bases not matched to a gene: 8. The CDR3 extends over 16 amino acids. The CDR3 DNA follows: TGTGCCAGCAGTGACTCGTCGAAGGGGGCGGTAGATACGCAGTATTTT. Protein sequence: CASSDSSKGAVDTQYF.

The V gene is TRBV4-1, the J gene TRBJ2-7; D tentatively reads TRBD1 or TRBD2 (5 bases each). Per germline, CDR1 MGHRA and CDR2 YSYEKL. There are 13 residues in the CDR3. Trimming took 1 base from V and 3 from J, leaving 7 bases between them. The CDR3 DNA reads as TGCGCCAGCAGCCAAGGTGGGGGCTACGAGCAGTACTTC. This gives the protein CASSQGGGYEQYF.

The V and J genes are TRBV5-1 and TRBJ2-7; D is ambiguous. Germline V gene data show CDR1 as SGHRS and CDR2 as YFSETQ. The germline V and J ends were trimmed by 4 bases and 0 bases, with 14 bases remaining between them. CDR3 size: 15 residues. CDR3 amino acids: CASSHAHESSYEQYF. CDR3 DNA sequence: TGCGCCAGCAGCCACGCACATGAAAGCTCCTACGAGCAGTACTTC.

This chain links TRBV6-2 or TRBV6-3 with TRBJ2-7, with D possibly TRBD2 on 6 matching bases. Between the trimmed V and J ends, which lost 4 bases and 3 bases, there was a span of 10 bases. The CDR3 has 13 residues. Germline V gene data show CDR1 as MNHEY and CDR2 as SVGEGT. Written as DNA, the CDR3 is TGTGCCAGCAGTTCTAGCGCGGTCTACGAGCAGTACTTC. Its translation: CASSSSAVYEQYF.

This chain connects TRBV2 to TRBJ2-7; 11 bases fit TRBD2. Germline CDR1 reads SNHLY; CDR2 reads FYNNEI. The J segment lost 2 bases and the V segment lost 7 bases, leaving 10 bases of the junction unmatched. This CDR3 contains 16 residues. CDR3: CASNFLAGGTPYEQYF. The DNA of the CDR3 is TGTGCCAGCAATTTTCTAGCGGGAGGAACCCCCTACGAGCAGTACTTC.

This chain connects TRBV7-9 to TRBJ1-6, with D possibly TRBD1 on 6 matching bases. This CDR3 is 14 amino acids long. V was trimmed by 5 bases and J by 9 bases, leaving 14 bases between them. Germline V lookup: CDR1 SEHNR, CDR2 FQNEAQ (reference sequence). CDR3 DNA: TGTGCCAGCAGCGCAGAGGGGGGCAGTTCACCCCTCCACTTT. This gives the protein CASSAEGGSSPLHF.

This chain links TRBV5-6 with TRBJ1-4; 7 bases are shared with TRBD1. The germline CDR1 and CDR2 sequences are SGHDT and YYEEEE. The length of the CDR3 is 16 residues. V lost 4 bases to trimming and J lost 0 bases; unmatched junction nucleotides: 6. The CDR3 DNA reads as TGTGCCAGCAGCGCTACAGACAGGGCAACTAATGAAAAACTGTTTTTT. This gives the protein CASSATDRATNEKLFF.

J is TRBJ1-1 and V is TRBV5-1, with 7 bases fitting TRBD1. From germline, CDR1 is SGHRS and CDR2 YFSETQ. V was clipped by 3 bases and J by 7 bases; unmatched bases: 15. This CDR3 has 16 amino acids. This CDR3 reads CASSSNIDRESSEAFF. The CDR3 region has the DNA TGCGCCAGCAGCTCAAACATTGACAGGGAGTCGAGTGAAGCTTTCTTT.

The table lists this clone with a few counts. Other nucleotide sequences from this sample produce the same CDR3. The CDR3 sequence: CASSEAGTYGYTF. The DNA for the CDR3 is TGTGCCAGCAGTGAGGCGGGGACCTATGGCTACACCTTC. This chain joins TRBV2 and TRBJ1-2; perhaps TRBD1 as D (5 bases). V was shortened by 3 bases and J by 4 bases, with 9 bases between the two germline ends. The V gene's germline CDR1 is SNHLY and CDR2 FYNNEI. This CDR3 contains 13 residues.

The rearrangement joins TRBV3-1 (or the pseudogene TRBV3-2) to TRBJ1-4; no clear D. This CDR3 comprises 12 residues. CDR1 LGHDT and CDR2 YNNKEL come from the germline V gene (reference sequence). Deletions cut 0 bases from V and 13 bases from J, with 9 bases between. CDR3 loop: CASSQDRGILFF. In nucleotides, the CDR3 is TGTGCCAGCAGCCAAGATCGGGGTATACTGTTTTTT.

This chain links TRBV4-3 with TRBJ2-7; 7 bases map to TRBD2. This CDR3 is 16 amino acids long. Per germline, CDR1 LGHNA and CDR2 YSLEER. J was trimmed by 2 bases and V by 0 bases; bases with no gene match: 7. The CDR3: CASSQDRNGRTYEQYF. CDR3 in DNA: TGCGCCAGCAGCCAAGATAGGAACGGGAGGACCTACGAGCAGTACTTC.

The V and J genes are TRBV5-4 and TRBJ2-7; 11 bases line up with TRBD2. After removal of 0 bases from V and 3 bases from J, the junction contained 2 bases not matched to a gene. The V gene's germline CDR1 is SGHNT and CDR2 YYREEE (reference sequence). CDR3 length: 15 amino acids. CDR3 sequence (DNA): TGTGCCAGCAGCTTGGTAACTAGCGGGAGCTACGAGCAGTACTTC. Its protein product is CASSLVTSGSYEQYF. The entire variable domain, with the rest obtained from reference TRBV5-4 and TRBJ2-7, is as follows: ETGVTQSPTHLIKTRGQQVTLRCSSQSGHNTVSWYQQALGQGPQFIFQYYREEENGRGNFPPRFSGLQFPNYSSELNVNALELDDSALYLCASSLVTSGSYEQYFGPGTRLTVT.

The gene calls are TRBV27 and TRBJ1-1, with D tentatively TRBD1 (5 bases). This CDR3 comprises 14 residues. Germline V gene sequence: CDR1 MNHEY, CDR2 SMNVEV (reference sequence). The ends were cut back, 6 bases at V and 6 bases at J, with 17 bases in the middle. The CDR3, as DNA: TGTGCCAGCAGCCAGATTTTCGCAGGGCCTGAAGCTTTCTTT. Its translation is CASSQIFAGPEAFF.

The rearrangement joins TRBV30 to TRBJ1-1; perhaps TRBD1 as D (6 bases). The CDR3 spans 15 residues. V lost 2 bases, J lost 3 bases, and 16 bases lay in between. The germline CDR1 and CDR2 sequences are GTSNPN and SVGIG (reference sequence). The CDR3 sequence is CAWSRQARGDTEAFF. The CDR3 bases are TGTGCCTGGAGTCGGCAGGCGAGGGGGGACACTGAAGCTTTCTTT.